The clone carrying this T cell receptor (beta chain) turned up a few times. As yet, its antigen is unknown. This CDR3 spans 13 amino acids. V shed 5 bases and J shed 4 bases, with 11 bases lying between them. Germline V gene data show CDR1 as SGHVS and CDR2 as FNYEAQ. Using constant-segment primers, 5'RACE produced TCR alpha and TCR beta cDNA libraries carrying sample barcodes and UMIs. TCRdb re-derived calls from the 5' RACE reads in MiXCR, one entry per CDR3 protein. This sample has about 240,000 distinct CDR3 sequences; 8.5% to 9.5% occur once, and the top ten carry around 20%. This entry comes from a study of T-cell memory formation after mild COVID-19. About the study: Each donor largely had its own TCR clusters. Study results and limitations: SARS-CoV-2 specificity of second-wave clones peaking day 37 was unconfirmed. Among clones contracting day 15 to 85, CD4/CD8 was balanced, whereas later expanders leaned CD4+.

Sequencing was carried out using PBMCs or a T cell subset sorted from them (not recorded which). The chain employs TRBV7-6 and TRBJ1-1, with D uncertain. This receptor was taken from a young man who had mild COVID-19 (a few samples of this study predate the infection). Cell type and time point are not known. The CDR3 nucleotides are TGTGCCAGCAGCACGGACGGGTTCACTGAAGCTTTCTTT. Amino acids: CASSTDGFTEAFF.